A selection of T cell receptor beta chains follows, all from one sample in a study of multiple sclerosis patients with progressive multifocal leukoencephalopathy. Here immunoSEQ multiplex PCR was the method, and the copy in TCRdb shows in-frame clones only, minus some. The repertoire holds about 32,000 clones, with 80% to 95% as singletons. The sequenced sample consisted of PBMCs. Receptors originate from a man in his thirties or forties with multiple sclerosis. The CDR3 runs from the conserved cysteine through the conserved F or W. Each record gives: J gene, D gene, V gene, CDR3 protein, CDR3 DNA. D genes are given only for firm matches.

TRBJ2-2	-	TRBV4-3	CASSQSTSYTGELFF	TGCGCCAGCAGCCAGTCTACTAGCTACACCGGGGAGCTGTTTTTT
TRBJ2-7	TRBD1	TRBV19	CASSIEAGQGYEQYF	TGTGCCAGTAGTATAGAAGCGGGACAGGGCTACGAGCAGTACTTC
TRBJ2-1	TRBD2	TRBV11-2	CASSTKLAVYNEQFF	TGTGCCAGCAGCACAAAACTAGCGGTCTACAATGAGCAGTTCTTC
TRBJ1-1	-	TRBV15	CATSRGGLNTEAFF	TGTGCCACCAGCAGAGGAGGCTTGAACACTGAAGCTTTCTTT
TRBJ2-7	TRBD1	TRBV4-3	CASSQDDRVSYEQYF	TGCGCCAGCAGCCAAGACGACAGGGTCTCCTACGAGCAGTACTTC
TRBJ2-2	-	TRBV21-1	CASSGRGALTGELFF	TGTGCCAGCAGCGGCCGGGGGGCCCTCACCGGGGAGCTGTTTTTT
TRBJ2-1	TRBD2	TRBV7-4	CASSSPAGLPRGGKDEQFF	TGTGCCAGCAGCTCCCCAGCGGGCTTGCCGCGGGGGGGGAAGGATGAGCAGTTCTTC
TRBJ1-2	TRBD1	TRBV5-1	CASSPDRGRPNGYTF	TGCGCCAGCAGCCCTGACAGGGGGCGTCCCAATGGCTACACCTTC
TRBJ2-7	-	TRBV5-4	CASSWGHHSSYEQYF	TGTGCCAGCAGCTGGGGACACCACAGCTCCTACGAGCAGTACTTC
TRBJ1-1	-	TRBV7-8	CASSSGGPYTEAFF	TGTGCCAGCAGCTCCGGCGGGCCATACACTGAAGCTTTCTTT
TRBJ2-6	TRBD1	TRBV10-2	CASSRDRNSGANVLTF	TGCGCCAGCAGTCGGGACAGGAACTCTGGGGCCAACGTCCTGACTTTC